The source of this T cell receptor (beta chain) is a study of immune evolution from preneoplasia to lung adenocarcinoma. The length of the CDR3 is 13 residues. Germline V gene sequence: CDR1 SGHTA, CDR2 FQGNSA. V was pared by 5 bases and J by 1 base, with 5 bases between. Sequenced by immunoSEQ multiplex PCR; TCRdb stores in-frame clones only, minus some. The data show approximately 2,000 clones, 82% seen once. A word on this clone: The antigen remains undetermined.

Two lung cancer pathologists independently confirmed each histologic diagnosis. Whole-study findings and limits: Later-stage lesions seemingly showed higher T cell density and diversity than normal lung. Top clone frequencies peaked in normal lung, apparently declining through invasive adenocarcinoma.

V is TRBV7-2 and J is TRBJ2-2; no firm D call. The clonotype was recovered from a person aged 70 to 85 with lung adenocarcinoma. Sequencing was carried out using FFPE adjacent normal lung tissue. The CDR3 coding sequence is TGTGCCAGCAGCCCAGGGAACACCGGGGAGCTGTTTTTT. Translated, it gives CASSPGNTGELFF.